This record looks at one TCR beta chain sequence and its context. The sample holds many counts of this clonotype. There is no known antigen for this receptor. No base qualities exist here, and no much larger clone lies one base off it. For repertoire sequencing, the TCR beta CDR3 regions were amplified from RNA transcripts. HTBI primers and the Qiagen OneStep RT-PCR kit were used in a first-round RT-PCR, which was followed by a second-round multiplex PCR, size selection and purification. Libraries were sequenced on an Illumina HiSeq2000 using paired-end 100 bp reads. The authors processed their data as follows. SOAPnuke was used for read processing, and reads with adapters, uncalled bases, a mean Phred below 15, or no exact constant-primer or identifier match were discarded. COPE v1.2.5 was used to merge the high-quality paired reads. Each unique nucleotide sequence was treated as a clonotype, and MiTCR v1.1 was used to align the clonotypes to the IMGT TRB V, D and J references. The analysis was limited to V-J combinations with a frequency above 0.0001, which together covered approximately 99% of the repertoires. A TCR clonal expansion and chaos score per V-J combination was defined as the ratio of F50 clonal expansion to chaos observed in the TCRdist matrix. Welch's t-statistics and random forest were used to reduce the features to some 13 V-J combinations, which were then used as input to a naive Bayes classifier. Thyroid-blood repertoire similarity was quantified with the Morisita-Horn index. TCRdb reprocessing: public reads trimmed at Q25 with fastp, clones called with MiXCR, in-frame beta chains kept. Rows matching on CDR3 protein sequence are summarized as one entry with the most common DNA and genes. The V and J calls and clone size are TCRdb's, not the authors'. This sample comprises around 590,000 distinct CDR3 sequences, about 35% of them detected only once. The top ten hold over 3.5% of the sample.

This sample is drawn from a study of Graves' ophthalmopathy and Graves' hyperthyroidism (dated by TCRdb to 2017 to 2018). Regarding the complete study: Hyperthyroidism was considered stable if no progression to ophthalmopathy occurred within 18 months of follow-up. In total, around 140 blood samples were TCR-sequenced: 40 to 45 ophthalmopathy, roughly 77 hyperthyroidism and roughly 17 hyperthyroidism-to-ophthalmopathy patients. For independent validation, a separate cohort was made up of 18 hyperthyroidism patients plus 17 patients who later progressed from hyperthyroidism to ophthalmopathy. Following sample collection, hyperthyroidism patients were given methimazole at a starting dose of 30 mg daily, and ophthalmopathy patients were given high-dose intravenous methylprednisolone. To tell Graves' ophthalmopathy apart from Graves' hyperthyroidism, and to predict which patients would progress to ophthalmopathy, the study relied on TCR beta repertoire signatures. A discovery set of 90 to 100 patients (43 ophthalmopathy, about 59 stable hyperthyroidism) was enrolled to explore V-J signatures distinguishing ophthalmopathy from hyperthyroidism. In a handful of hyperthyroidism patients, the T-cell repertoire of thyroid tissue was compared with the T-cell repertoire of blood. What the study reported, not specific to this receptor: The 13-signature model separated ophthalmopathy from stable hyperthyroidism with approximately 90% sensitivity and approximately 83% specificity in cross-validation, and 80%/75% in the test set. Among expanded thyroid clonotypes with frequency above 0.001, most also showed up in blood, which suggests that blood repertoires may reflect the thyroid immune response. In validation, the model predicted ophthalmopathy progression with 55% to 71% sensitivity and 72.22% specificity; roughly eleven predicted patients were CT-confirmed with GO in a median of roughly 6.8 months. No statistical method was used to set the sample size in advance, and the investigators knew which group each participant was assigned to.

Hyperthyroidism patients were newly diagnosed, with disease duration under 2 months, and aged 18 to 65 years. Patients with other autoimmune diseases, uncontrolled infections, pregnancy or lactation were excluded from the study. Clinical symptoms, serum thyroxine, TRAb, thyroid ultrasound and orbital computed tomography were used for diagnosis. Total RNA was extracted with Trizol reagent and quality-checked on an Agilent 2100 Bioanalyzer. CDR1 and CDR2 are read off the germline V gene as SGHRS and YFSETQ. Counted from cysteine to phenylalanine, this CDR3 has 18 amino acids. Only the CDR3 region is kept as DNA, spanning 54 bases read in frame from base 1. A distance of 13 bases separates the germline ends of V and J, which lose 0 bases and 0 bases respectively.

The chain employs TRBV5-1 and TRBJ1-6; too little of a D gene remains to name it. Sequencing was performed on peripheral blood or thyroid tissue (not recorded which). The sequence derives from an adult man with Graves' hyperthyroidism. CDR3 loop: CASSLVGTRSSYNSPLHF. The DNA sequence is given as TGCGCCAGCAGCTTGGTCGGAACCCGAAGCTCCTATAATTCACCCCTCCACTTT.